This is a list of T cell receptor beta chains from one sample in a study of blood T cell repertoires in COVID-19. Method: immunoSEQ multiplex PCR; TCRdb's copy keeps in-frame clones and lacks some. The sample lists 80,000 or so clones; about 86% were seen once. Sequencing was done on a sample of peripheral blood. The receptor set was obtained from a human donor in a cohort sampled during active COVID-19. Both conserved end residues are part of each CDR3. A D gene is named only where the DNA matches it firmly. Size is stated for part of the rows, as once, few or many counts, or as a class when the clone is expanded.

TRBD1	TRBV7-6	NA	TRBJ1-5	CASSLGTDNQPQHF	TGTGCCAGCAGCCTCGGGACAGATAATCAGCCCCAGCATTTT
TRBD2	TRBV11-1	NA	TRBJ2-7	CASSLGRGGAFSEQYF	TGTGCCAGCAGCTTAGGCCGCGGGGGGGCCTTTAGTGAGCAGTACTTC
NA	TRBV28	NA	TRBJ2-1	CASTEGGTYNEQFF	TGTGCCAGCACTGAGGGGGGGACCTACAATGAGCAGTTCTTC
TRBD2	TRBV27	NA	TRBJ2-3	CASSSTLADQRTDTQYF	TGTGCCAGCAGTTCTACCCTAGCGGATCAACGCACAGATACGCAGTATTTT
TRBD2	TRBV4-3	NA	TRBJ2-3	CASSQDAGLAGDTQYF	TGCGCCAGCAGCCAAGATGCAGGACTAGCGGGGGATACGCAGTATTTT
TRBD2	TRBV7-3	NA	TRBJ2-1	CASSLETSGEQFF	TGTGCCAGCAGCTTGGAGACTAGCGGGGAGCAGTTCTTC
NA	TRBV30	few	TRBJ2-3	CAWSFFSSVITDTQYF	TGTGCCTGGAGTTTTTTTAGTAGCGTGATCACAGATACGCAGTATTTT
TRBD1	TRBV18	NA	TRBJ1-1	CASSLGQDFTAFF	TGTGCCAGCTCACTGGGACAGGATTTTACAGCTTTCTTT
NA	TRBV7-2	NA	TRBJ2-7	CASSLGSRYEQYF	TGTGCCAGCAGCTTAGGATCCCGGTACGAGCAGTACTTC
TRBD2	TRBV11-2	NA	TRBJ2-1	CASSLARLAGAHNEQFF	TGTGCCAGCAGCTTAGCTCGATTGGCGGGAGCTCACAATGAGCAGTTCTTC
TRBD1	TRBV9	NA	TRBJ1-2	CASSVGQGQYGYTF	TGTGCCAGCAGCGTAGGACAGGGACAGTACGGCTACACCTTC
TRBD2	TRBV7-2	NA	TRBJ2-2	CASSAPSGGVTGELFF	TGTGCCAGCTCCGCCCCTAGCGGGGGAGTCACCGGGGAGCTGTTTTTT
NA	TRBV5-1	NA	TRBJ2-3	CASREQGSTDTQYF	TGCGCCAGCAGGGAACAGGGTAGCACAGATACGCAGTATTTT
NA	TRBV13	few	TRBJ2-1	CASSDFRGGGQFF	TGTGCCAGCAGCGACTTTAGGGGGGGCGGGCAGTTCTTC
TRBD1	TRBV10-3	NA	TRBJ2-3	CAIRSGTGLADTQYF	TGTGCCATCAGGTCCGGGACAGGGTTGGCAGATACGCAGTATTTT
NA	TRBV7-3	few	TRBJ2-2	CASSRSAAVNTGELFF	TGTGCCAGCAGCCGTAGCGCGGCGGTAAACACCGGGGAGCTGTTTTTT
TRBD2	TRBV19	NA	TRBJ2-7	CASGAGGPYEQYF	TGTGCCAGCGGAGCGGGGGGTCCTTACGAGCAGTACTTC
TRBD1	TRBV11-3	few	TRBJ2-5	CASSLGQDGYQETQYF	TGTGCCAGCAGCCTAGGACAGGACGGCTATCAAGAGACCCAGTACTTC
NA	TRBV6-4	once	TRBJ1-2	CASSLDPGHGYTF	TGTGCCAGCAGTCTAGACCCAGGGCATGGCTACACCTTC
NA	TRBV11-1	NA	TRBJ2-7	CASSPLDGVGIDEQYF	TGTGCCAGCAGCCCCCTCGACGGGGTAGGAATTGACGAGCAGTACTTC
TRBD1	TRBV5-4	NA	TRBJ2-2	CASSLGQGPGELFF	TGTGCCAGCAGCCTGGGACAGGGGCCCGGGGAGCTGTTTTTT
TRBD1	TRBV4-1	NA	TRBJ2-7	CASSQGAGQGNEQYF	TGCGCCAGCAGCCAAGGGGCGGGACAGGGAAACGAGCAGTACTTC
NA	TRBV6-5	few	TRBJ2-7	CASSYPPGGSPYEQYF	TGTGCCAGCAGTTACCCCCCGGGCGGGTCCCCCTACGAGCAGTACTTC
TRBD1	TRBV2	NA	TRBJ2-7	CASTGTGYYEQYF	TGTGCCAGCACCGGGACAGGGTACTACGAGCAGTACTTC
TRBD1	TRBV18	NA	TRBJ2-3	CASSPRGRQGSDTQYF	TGTGCCAGCTCACCACGGGGTCGACAGGGGTCAGATACGCAGTATTTT
TRBD2	TRBV27	NA	TRBJ2-3	CASGLAGGVSTDTQYF	TGTGCCAGTGGACTAGCGGGGGGGGTTAGCACAGATACGCAGTATTTT